This passage covers 10 T cell receptor beta chains from one sample sequenced in a study of shared T cell receptors in the human thymus. Profiled with immunoSEQ multiplex PCR; TCRdb holds only in-frame clones, not every one. This table has 500,000 to 550,000 clones, 78% appearing once. The same data also contributed to another study, on human thymus T cells.

What was sequenced was thymocytes. The source is a boy younger than two with a congenital heart defect.

Here the CDR3 reads CATSREARVSGANVLTF. In DNA, the CDR3 is TGTGCCACCAGCAGAGAGGCCCGGGTGTCCGGGGCCAACGTCCTGACTTTC. The chain joins TRBV15 to TRBJ2-6; D is undetermined. V gave up 0 bases and J gave up 4 bases, with 13 bases separating them. This CDR3 has 17 amino acids. Per germline, CDR1 LNHNV and CDR2 YYDKDF (reference sequence).

This sequence joins TRBV2 and TRBJ2-7; 14 positions agree with TRBD2. CDR1 SNHLY and CDR2 FYNNEI come from the germline V gene. The CDR3 consists of 19 residues. The ends lost 1 base at V and 1 base at J; junction bases unmatched: 9. Here the CDR3 reads CASSEGFWTSGRLSYEQYF. In DNA, the CDR3 is TGTGCCAGCAGTGAAGGGTTTTGGACTAGCGGGAGGCTTTCCTACGAGCAGTACTTC.

J is TRBJ2-7 and V is TRBV30, with 8 bases fitting TRBD2. CDR3 length: 15 amino acids. Germline trimming cut 0 bases from V and 4 bases from J; bases unmatched to any gene: 8. Germline values: CDR1 GTSNPN, CDR2 SVGIG (reference sequence). CDR3 DNA sequence: TGTGCCTGGAGTGTAGAGGAACTAGCGGTATACGAGCAGTACTTC. Protein: CAWSVEELAVYEQYF.

The chain combines TRBV27 with TRBJ1-4; 11 bases map to TRBD1. J was trimmed by 7 bases and V by 8 bases; bases with no gene match: 15. Germline CDR1 is MNHEY and CDR2 is SMNVEV (reference sequence). This CDR3 has 17 residues. The CDR3 nucleotides read TGTGCCAGCGGAAGTACAGAAGGGACAGGGGGGACTGAAAAACTGTTTTTT. Translated: CASGSTEGTGGTEKLFF.

V is TRBV6-5 and J is TRBJ2-1; TRBD1 agrees at 7 bases. Trimming took 5 bases from V and 7 from J; bases not matched to a gene: 11. Per the germline V gene, CDR1 is MNHEY and CDR2 is SVGAGI. The CDR3 length is 15 residues. Written as DNA, the CDR3 is TGTGCCAGCAGTCCTGGACAGGAAAAGAATAATGAGCAGTTCTTC. This translates into CASSPGQEKNNEQFF.

This sequence joins TRBV5-4 and TRBJ2-5; 8 bases agree with TRBD2. The CDR3 loop spans 13 amino acids. After removal of 4 bases from V and 4 bases from J, the junction contained 3 bases not matched to a gene. CDR1 and CDR2 from the germline V gene are SGHNT and YYREEE (reference sequence). The CDR3 loop is CASSLTSAETQYF. In DNA, the CDR3 is TGTGCCAGCAGCCTGACTAGCGCAGAGACCCAGTACTTC.

The V gene is TRBV2, the J gene TRBJ2-7; TRBD1 is a possible D gene (5 bases). This CDR3 contains 13 residues. The ends were cut back, 7 bases at V and 4 bases at J, with 14 bases in the middle. Germline-derived CDR1 and CDR2 are SNHLY and FYNNEI. CDR3 amino acids: CASIDRSFYEQYF. In DNA form, the CDR3 reads TGTGCCAGCATCGACAGATCTTTTTACGAGCAGTACTTC.

The chain has TRBV7-6 and TRBJ2-5, with TRBD1 matching over 8 bases. The V segment lost 4 bases and the J segment 5 bases; nucleotides outside the gene matches: 6. CDR1 and CDR2 from the germline V gene are SGHVS and FNYEAQ. The CDR3 is made up of 14 amino acids. The CDR3 sequence is CASSWTGRGETQYF. CDR3 bases: TGTGCCAGCAGCTGGACAGGGCGAGGCGAGACCCAGTACTTC.

The V gene is TRBV9, the J gene TRBJ2-3; the D gene is possibly TRBD1 (5 bases). V was trimmed by 1 base and J by 2 bases, leaving 23 bases between them. The CDR3 contains 19 residues. The germline V gene encodes CDR1 SGDLS and CDR2 YYNGEE. The CDR3 nucleotides are TGTGCCAGCAGCGTATCCATAAATTCCACCGACAGAAACACAGATACGCAGTATTTT. This gives the protein CASSVSINSTDRNTDTQYF.

This clone was seen only once. This chain links TRBV7-9 with TRBJ1-2, with D maybe TRBD1 (5 bases). The CDR3 is 17 amino acids. CDR1 SEHNR and CDR2 FQNEAQ come from the germline V gene (reference sequence). V was clipped by 5 bases and J by 8 bases, with 27 bases between them. The CDR3 DNA follows: TGTGCCAGCAGCCCCTCCGACACAGGAGACGGGTTCTCGGGCTACACCTTC. Protein sequence: CASSPSDTGDGFSGYTF.